This TCR beta chain was observed in a study of OX40 agonist ivuxolimab in advanced cancers. Method: immunoSEQ multiplex PCR; TCRdb's copy keeps in-frame clones and lacks some. The sample holds 70,000 to 80,000 clones, approximately 86% seen once. Germline CDR1 and CDR2: MNHEY and SVGAGI. The V gene end was trimmed by 4 bases and the J gene end by 6 bases; junction bases not matched to a gene: 8. This CDR3 spans 14 amino acids. This chain joins TRBV6-5 and TRBJ2-5, with TRBD1 matching over 7 bases. The receptor's source is an adult with an advanced solid tumor such as melanoma, head and neck, liver or kidney cancer. The sample here was CD4+ or CD8+ T cells sorted from blood, taken in a trial of the OX40 agonist ivuxolimab. CDR3 DNA sequence: TGTGCCAGCAGTTTAGCACAGGGGACGAAGACCCAGTACTTC. It encodes CASSLAQGTKTQYF.